This TCR beta chain was profiled in a study of blood T cells in healthy people across ages. This clonotype appeared a few times. It was with a sample-barcoded 5' primer and a J-beta primer mix that a second PCR of roughly 7 to 12 cycles was run. TCRdb re-called the 5' RACE reads with MiXCR, one entry per CDR3 protein. Of over a million distinct CDR3 sequences in the sample, under 30% were seen once. Germline assignment: CDR1 SGHVS and CDR2 FQNEAQ. The V gene end was trimmed by 5 bases and the J gene end by 0 bases; junction bases not matched to a gene: 12. This CDR3 is 18 amino acids long. These data were also reused for a study on T cells of mothers and their children.

This clonotype originated in a girl aged 2 to 9 in good health. The material sequenced was blood. J is TRBJ2-3 and V is TRBV7-8; 9 nucleotides align to TRBD1. The CDR3 nucleotides read TGTGCCAGCAGCACCCGATGGACAGGGGACTCTAGCACAGATACGCAGTATTTT. Its protein product is CASSTRWTGDSSTDTQYF.